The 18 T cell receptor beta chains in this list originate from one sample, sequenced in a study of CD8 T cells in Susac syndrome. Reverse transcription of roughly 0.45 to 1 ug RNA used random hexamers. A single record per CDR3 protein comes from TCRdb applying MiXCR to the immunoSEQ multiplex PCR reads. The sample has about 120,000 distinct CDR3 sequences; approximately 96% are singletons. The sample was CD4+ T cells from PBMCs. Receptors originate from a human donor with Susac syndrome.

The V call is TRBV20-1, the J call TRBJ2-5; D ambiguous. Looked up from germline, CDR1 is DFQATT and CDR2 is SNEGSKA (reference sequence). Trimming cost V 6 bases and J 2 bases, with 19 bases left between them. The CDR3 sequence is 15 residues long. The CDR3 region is CSAAPPWGAQETQYF. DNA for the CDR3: TGCAGTGCAGCCCCTCCATGGGGTGCACAAGAGACCCAGTACTTC.

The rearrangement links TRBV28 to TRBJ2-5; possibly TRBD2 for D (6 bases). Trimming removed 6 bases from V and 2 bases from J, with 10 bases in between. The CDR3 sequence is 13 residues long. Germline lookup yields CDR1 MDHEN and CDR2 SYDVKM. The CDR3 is CASSVAGQETQYF. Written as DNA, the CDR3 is TGTGCCAGCAGCGTGGCGGGGCAAGAGACCCAGTACTTC.

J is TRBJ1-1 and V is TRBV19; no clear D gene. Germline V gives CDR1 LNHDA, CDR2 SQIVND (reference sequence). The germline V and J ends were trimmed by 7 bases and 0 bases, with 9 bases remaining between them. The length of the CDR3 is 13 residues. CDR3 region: CASTTDLNTEAFF. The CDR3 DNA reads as TGTGCCAGTACGACGGACCTGAACACTGAAGCTTTCTTT.

The CDR3 region has the DNA TGTGCCAGCAGACTACGGACAGCTAACACTGAAGCTTTCTTT. This codes for CASRLRTANTEAFF. The chain recombines TRBV6-5 with TRBJ1-1, with D possibly being TRBD1 (6 bases). Trimming cost V 6 bases and J 2 bases, with 13 bases left between them. This CDR3 contains 14 residues. Looked up from germline, CDR1 is MNHEY and CDR2 is SVGAGI.

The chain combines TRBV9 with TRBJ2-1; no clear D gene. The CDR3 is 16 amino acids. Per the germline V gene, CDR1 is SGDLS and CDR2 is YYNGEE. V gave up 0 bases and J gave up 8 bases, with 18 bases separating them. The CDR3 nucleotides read TGTGCCAGCAGCGTAGGGGCCCTGGGTGCCAAGCATGAGCAGTTCTTC. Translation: CASSVGALGAKHEQFF.

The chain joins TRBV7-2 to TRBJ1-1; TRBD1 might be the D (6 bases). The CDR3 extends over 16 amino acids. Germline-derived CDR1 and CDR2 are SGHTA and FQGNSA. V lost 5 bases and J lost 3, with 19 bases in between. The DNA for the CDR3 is TGTGCCAGCAGCCGAAGGACTCCAGGGGCGGACACTGAAGCTTTCTTT. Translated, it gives CASSRRTPGADTEAFF.

The CDR3 DNA reads TGTGCCAGTAGTGGGCAGGGCCAACTCCACGAGCAGTACTTC. It specifies CASSGQGQLHEQYF. This chain joins TRBV19 and TRBJ2-7, with D tentatively TRBD1 (5 bases). CDR1 LNHDA and CDR2 SQIVND come from the germline V gene (reference sequence). The V end was cut by 5 bases, the J end by 5 bases, with 16 bases between. This CDR3 is built from 14 residues.

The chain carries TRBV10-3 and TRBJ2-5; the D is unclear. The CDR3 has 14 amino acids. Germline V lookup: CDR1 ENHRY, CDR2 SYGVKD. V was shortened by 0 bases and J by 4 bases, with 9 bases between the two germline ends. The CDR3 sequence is CAISESKVGETQYF. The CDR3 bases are TGTGCCATCAGTGAGTCGAAGGTTGGAGAGACCCAGTACTTC.

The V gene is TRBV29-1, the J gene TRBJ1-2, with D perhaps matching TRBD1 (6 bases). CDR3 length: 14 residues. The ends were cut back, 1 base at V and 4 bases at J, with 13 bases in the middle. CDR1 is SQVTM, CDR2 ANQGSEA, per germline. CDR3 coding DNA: TGCAGCGTTGAAGCGACAGGAGGAGCCTATGGCTACACCTTC. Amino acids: CSVEATGGAYGYTF.

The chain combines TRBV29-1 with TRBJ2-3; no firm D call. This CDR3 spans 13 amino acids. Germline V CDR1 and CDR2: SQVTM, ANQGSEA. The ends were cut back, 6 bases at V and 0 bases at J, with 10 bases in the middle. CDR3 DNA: TGCAGCGTCGCCGGAAGGAGCACAGATACGCAGTATTTT. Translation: CSVAGRSTDTQYF.

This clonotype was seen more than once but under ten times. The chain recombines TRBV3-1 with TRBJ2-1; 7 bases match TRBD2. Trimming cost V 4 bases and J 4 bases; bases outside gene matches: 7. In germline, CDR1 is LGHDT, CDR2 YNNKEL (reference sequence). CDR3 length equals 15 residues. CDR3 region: CASSRSGGPYNEQFF. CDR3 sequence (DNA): TGTGCCAGCAGCCGCTCGGGGGGACCTTACAATGAGCAGTTCTTC.

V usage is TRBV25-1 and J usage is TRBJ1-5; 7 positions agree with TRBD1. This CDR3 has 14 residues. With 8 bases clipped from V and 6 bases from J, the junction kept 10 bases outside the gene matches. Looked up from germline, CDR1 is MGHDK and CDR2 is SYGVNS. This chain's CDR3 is CASRTGFSGQPQHF. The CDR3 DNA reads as TGTGCCAGCCGGACAGGCTTCTCGGGTCAGCCCCAGCATTTT.

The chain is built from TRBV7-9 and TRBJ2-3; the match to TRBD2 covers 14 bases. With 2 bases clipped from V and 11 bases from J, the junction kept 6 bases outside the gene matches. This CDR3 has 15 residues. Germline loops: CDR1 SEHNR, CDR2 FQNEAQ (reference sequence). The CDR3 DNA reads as TGTGCCAGCAGCTTACTACCCGGGACTAGCGGGAGGCAGTATTTT. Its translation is CASSLLPGTSGRQYF.

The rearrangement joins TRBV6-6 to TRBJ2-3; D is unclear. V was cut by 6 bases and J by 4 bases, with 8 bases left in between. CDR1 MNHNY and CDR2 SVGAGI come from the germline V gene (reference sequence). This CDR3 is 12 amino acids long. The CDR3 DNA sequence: TGTGCCAGCAGCTCACTGGCAGATACGCAGTATTTT. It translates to CASSSLADTQYF.

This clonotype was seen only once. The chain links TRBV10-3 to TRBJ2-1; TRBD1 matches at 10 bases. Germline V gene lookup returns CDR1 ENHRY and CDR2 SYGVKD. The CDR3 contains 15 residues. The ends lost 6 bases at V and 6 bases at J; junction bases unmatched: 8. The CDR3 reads CAISRQGQGINEQFF. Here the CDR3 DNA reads TGTGCCATCAGCCGACAGGGACAGGGGATCAATGAGCAGTTCTTC.

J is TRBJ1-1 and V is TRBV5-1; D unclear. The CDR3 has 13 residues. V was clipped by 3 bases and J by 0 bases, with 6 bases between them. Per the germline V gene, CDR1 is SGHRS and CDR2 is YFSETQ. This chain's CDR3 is CASSSDVNTEAFF. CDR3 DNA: TGCGCCAGCAGCTCGGACGTGAACACTGAAGCTTTCTTT.

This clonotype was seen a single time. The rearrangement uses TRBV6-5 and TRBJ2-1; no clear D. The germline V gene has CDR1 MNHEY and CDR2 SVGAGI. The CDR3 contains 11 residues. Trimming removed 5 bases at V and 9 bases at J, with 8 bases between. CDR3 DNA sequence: TGTGCCAGCAGTCTCAACAGTGAGCAGTTCTTC. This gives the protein CASSLNSEQFF.

The CDR3 DNA follows: TGTGCCAGCAGCCAAGCGGGGGCCTACAATGAGCAGTTCTTC. Translation: CASSQAGAYNEQFF. The rearrangement uses TRBV3-1 and TRBJ2-1, with D possibly matching TRBD2 (6 bases). The CDR3 runs to 14 residues. Per germline, CDR1 LGHDT and CDR2 YNNKEL (reference sequence). V was trimmed by 1 base and J by 2 bases, leaving 6 bases between them.